This paragraph covers one T cell receptor beta chain sequence. The CDR3 is 16 residues long. The ends lost 3 bases at V and 2 bases at J; junction bases unmatched: 10. In germline, CDR1 is SGHRS, CDR2 YFSETQ. This entry is derived from a study of blood T cell repertoires in COVID-19. The overall study: T cells, B-cell-depleted T cells, or PBMCs provided the cDNA or gDNA that served as material.

Study members were between roughly 18 and 89 years old and lived in roughly 24 US regions. Either two negative PCRs, clearance, or symptom resolution qualified Cohort 3 donors as recovered. Methods used by the authors: Researchers report that nucleated cell counts were estimated from reference gene primer amplification. Clones were sequenced by immunoSEQ multiplex PCR, and TCRdb holds only the in-frame ones, with some missing. The DNA was the basis for D and trimming; V, J and clone size are from that table. The sample has fewer than 250,000 clones; roughly nine tenths are singletons. The chain uses TRBV5-1 and TRBJ2-7; 8 bases map to TRBD1. The source is a woman aged 18-29 years who had recovered from COVID-19. Sequencing was carried out using PBMCs or T cells enriched from blood (not recorded which). CDR3 in amino acids: CASSSDRDRLTYEQYF. The DNA of the CDR3 is TGCGCCAGCAGCTCTGACCGGGACAGGTTAACCTACGAGCAGTACTTC.